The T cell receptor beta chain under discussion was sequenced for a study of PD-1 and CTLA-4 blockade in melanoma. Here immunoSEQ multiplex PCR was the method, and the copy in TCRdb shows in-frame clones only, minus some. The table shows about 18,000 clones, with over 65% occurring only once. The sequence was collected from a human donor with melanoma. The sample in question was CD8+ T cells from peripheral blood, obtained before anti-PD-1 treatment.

The CDR3 is CASSHQVLWDTQYF. The CDR3 DNA follows: TGTGCCAGCAGTCACCAGGTCCTGTGGGATACGCAGTATTTT. The J gene is TRBJ2-3, the V gene TRBV25-1; no clear D gene. The germline V and J ends were trimmed by 5 bases and 6 bases, with 15 bases remaining between them. The length of the CDR3 is 14 residues. Per germline, CDR1 MGHDK and CDR2 SYGVNS.